This entry lists 32 T cell receptor beta chains sequenced from one sample in a study of blood T cells in healthy people across ages. A second PCR, run for about 6 to 11 cycles, used a sample-barcoded 5' primer plus a J-beta primer mix. MiXCR, run by TCRdb on the 5' RACE reads, gives a single entry per CDR3 protein. In the table there are 800,000 to 900,000 distinct CDR3 sequences, under 80% of which are singletons. The specimen sequenced was blood. The receptor set was obtained from a man aged 30-40 years in good health.

The chain couples TRBV18 to TRBJ2-6; D remains ambiguous. The CDR3 has 16 amino acids. V was pared by 2 bases and J by 2 bases, with 10 bases between. Germline V gene sequence: CDR1 KGHSH, CDR2 LQKENI. The CDR3 region has the DNA TGTGCCAGCTCACCAGACACGTCCACTGGGGCCAACGTCCTGACTTTC. It encodes CASSPDTSTGANVLTF.

V usage is TRBV6-5 and J usage is TRBJ2-1; D is ambiguous. This CDR3 region has 11 residues. The V gene's germline CDR1 is MNHEY and CDR2 SVGAGI. Trimming cost V 2 bases and J 10 bases, with 6 bases left between them. CDR3: CASSYGQEQFF. The DNA of the CDR3 is TGTGCCAGCAGTTACGGGCAAGAGCAGTTCTTC.

A few counts support this clonotype. J is TRBJ2-1 and V is TRBV2, with 8 bases aligning to TRBD2. Germline V gene lookup returns CDR1 SNHLY and CDR2 FYNNEI. This CDR3 contains 15 residues. The V and J ends lost 11 bases and 5 bases, in that order; junction bases with no gene match: 14. The DNA for the CDR3 is TGTGCCGGCGACTGGCTGAGCGGGGGTCACAATGAGCAGTTCTTC. It encodes CAGDWLSGGHNEQFF.

The V call is TRBV29-1, the J call TRBJ2-1, with 8 bases that match TRBD1. The CDR3 loop spans 13 amino acids. Germline values: CDR1 SQVTM, CDR2 ANQGSEA. V trimming: 5 bases; J trimming: 7 bases; junction bases outside the gene matches: 7. CDR3 residues: CSVRTGLSNEQFF. The CDR3 DNA follows: TGCAGCGTTCGGACAGGGCTTAGTAATGAGCAGTTCTTC.

The rearrangement links TRBV4-1 to TRBJ2-4; D is perhaps TRBD2 (5 bases). Germline V CDR1 and CDR2: MGHRA, YSYEKL. V lost 1 base and J 13 bases, leaving 11 bases between the germline ends. The CDR3 runs to 12 residues. The CDR3 spells CASSQGMGEQYF. The CDR3 nucleotides are TGCGCCAGCAGCCAAGGGATGGGAGAGCAGTACTTC.

Note on this clonotype: A read error may be the cause here, since a much bigger clone is one base away. CDR3 coding DNA: TGCACCAGCAGTCTCCCGGGACCGTCAGATACGCAGTATTTT. The encoded protein is CTSSLPGPSDTQYF. V gene TRBV5-1 combines with J gene TRBJ2-3; D possibly uses TRBD1 or TRBD2 (5 bases each). This CDR3 is 14 amino acids long. Germline CDR1 SGHRS, CDR2 YFSETQ.

This rearrangement joins TRBV12-3 or TRBV12-4 to TRBJ2-5; D ambiguous. The CDR3 has 13 amino acids. Trimming removed 5 bases at V and 5 bases at J, with 12 bases between. The CDR3 DNA is TGTGCCAGCAGTCGGTTTATCGGGGAGACCCAGTACTTC. Translated: CASSRFIGETQYF.

Comment on this clonotype: This could be a read error, since a much larger clone is one nucleotide away. This CDR3 is CAIREETQYF. The CDR3 region has the DNA TGTGCCATCAGGGAGGAGACCCAGTACTTC. The chain recombines TRBV10-3 with TRBJ2-5, with no clear D. This CDR3 is 10 amino acids long. V lost 6 bases and J lost 5, with 4 bases in between. Germline CDR1 is ENHRY and CDR2 is SYGVKD.

The chain joins TRBV5-1 to TRBJ1-1; D call uncertain. Trimming left V 4 bases short and J 1 base short, with 8 bases between. This CDR3 spans 13 amino acids. Germline V gene lookup returns CDR1 SGHRS and CDR2 YFSETQ. Here the CDR3 DNA reads TGCGCCAGCAGCATCTCTCCGAACACTGAAGCTTTCTTT. This translates into CASSISPNTEAFF.

The J gene is TRBJ2-5, the V gene TRBV3-1, with D possibly matching TRBD2 (5 bases). V was cut by 1 base and J by 2 bases, with 20 bases left in between. The CDR3 is made up of 18 amino acids. In germline, CDR1 is LGHDT, CDR2 YNNKEL (reference sequence). The CDR3 protein is CASSQGTLGGSGQETQYF. CDR3 nucleotide sequence: TGTGCCAGCAGCCAAGGGACTCTAGGTGGAAGTGGGCAAGAGACCCAGTACTTC.

This clonotype has a handful of counts. The rearrangement uses TRBV7-2 and TRBJ1-2; 9 bases are a match to TRBD1. The CDR3 is 13 amino acids. Trimming at V came to 3 bases and at J to 7 bases, leaving 3 bases not matched to a gene. Germline-derived CDR1 and CDR2 are SGHTA and FQGNSA. CDR3 nucleotides: TGTGCCAGCAGCTTGGGACAGGGTGCTGGCTACACCTTC. Its translation: CASSLGQGAGYTF.

Comment on this clonotype: Germline is not matched at one junction end, which may reflect a read error. The V call is TRBV27, the J call TRBJ1-2; D gene unclear. The CDR3 has 15 residues. Per germline, CDR1 MNHEY and CDR2 SMNVEV (reference sequence). CDR3 DNA sequence: TGTACCAGCAGTTTGAATCCCCGCTCGGGGTATGGCTACACCTTC. Its translation: CTSSLNPRSGYGYTF.

The rearrangement joins TRBV9 to TRBJ2-5; the match to TRBD1 covers 12 bases. The J call could be wrong; TRBJ2-7 is a better fit for the DNA end. This CDR3 has 15 amino acids. Germline lookup yields CDR1 SGDLS and CDR2 YYNGEE. Here the CDR3 DNA reads TGTGCCAGCAGCGTAGATGGGACAGGGGGCAACGAGCAGTACTTC. This gives the protein CASSVDGTGGNEQYF.

The V gene is TRBV19, the J gene TRBJ2-5; TRBD2 agrees at 7 bases. The V segment lost 8 bases and the J segment 2 bases; nucleotides outside the gene matches: 14. CDR1 is LNHDA, CDR2 SQIVND, per germline (reference sequence). CDR3 length equals 16 residues. CDR3 residues: CASSRSGGWGQETQYF. CDR3 coding DNA: TGTGCCAGTTCCCGGTCGGGGGGATGGGGGCAAGAGACCCAGTACTTC.

Comment on this clonotype: The junction shows a germline mismatch at one end, possibly a read error. The genes are TRBV7-7 and TRBJ2-1; 10 bases are shared with TRBD1. This CDR3 spans 14 amino acids. CDR1 is SSHAT, CDR2 FNYEAQ, per germline (reference sequence). The CDR3 DNA is TGTGCTAGCAGCTTGGAGACAGGGGGCTCTGAGCAGTTCTTC. It codes for CASSLETGGSEQFF.

The chain couples TRBV7-2 to TRBJ1-1, with a possible D match to TRBD1 (6 bases). V was cut by 5 bases and J by 3 bases, with 13 bases left in between. CDR1 and CDR2 from the germline V gene are SGHTA and FQGNSA. This CDR3 region has 14 residues. CDR3 region: CASSVQGWDTEAFF. CDR3 in DNA: TGTGCCAGCAGCGTACAGGGATGGGACACTGAAGCTTTCTTT.

V is TRBV29-1 and J is TRBJ2-6; 7 bases align to TRBD1. V was pared by 4 bases and J by 2 bases, with 5 bases of the junction left unmatched. The CDR3 has 15 residues. Germline CDR1 reads SQVTM; CDR2 reads ANQGSEA. The CDR3 sequence: CSVGDQGAGANVLTF. The DNA of the CDR3 is TGCAGCGTTGGGGACCAGGGGGCTGGGGCCAACGTCCTGACTTTC.

The genes are TRBV5-1 and TRBJ2-1, with D possibly matching TRBD2 (6 bases). Trimming removed 0 bases from V and 12 bases from J, with 16 bases in between. The CDR3 runs to 14 residues. Germline CDR1 SGHRS, CDR2 YFSETQ. CDR3 nucleotide sequence: TGCGCCAGCAGCTTGGGCGGGGACCAACAGAGGCAGTTCTTC. Translated, it gives CASSLGGDQQRQFF.

This chain connects TRBV4-3 to TRBJ1-1; a possible D gene is TRBD1 (6 bases). CDR1 and CDR2 (germline): LGHNA, YSLEER. The CDR3 covers 14 residues. Between the trimmed V and J ends, which lost 3 bases and 1 base, there was a span of 9 bases. The CDR3 nucleotides are TGCGCCAGCAGCCATGGGGACACGAACACTGAAGCTTTCTTT. Amino acid sequence: CASSHGDTNTEAFF.

The chain joins TRBV5-1 to TRBJ2-3; D ambiguous. CDR3 size: 11 residues. Germline assignment: CDR1 SGHRS and CDR2 YFSETQ. The V gene lost 5 bases and the J gene lost 11 bases, with 12 bases spanning the gap. In DNA form, the CDR3 reads TGCGCCAGCAGGTTCGAGGCCGAGCAGTATTTT. Translated, it gives CASRFEAEQYF.

The CDR3 nucleotides are TGTGCCAGCAGTGTGGCCCTAGGAGGGACCCAGTACTTC. This sequence encodes CASSVALGGTQYF. The chain joins TRBV6-5 to TRBJ2-4; the D gene is possibly TRBD2 (5 bases). The J call could be wrong; TRBJ2-5 is a better fit for the DNA end. This CDR3 has 13 amino acids. The V gene's germline CDR1 is MNHEY and CDR2 SVGAGI.

The rearrangement links TRBV4-1 to TRBJ1-2; 8 positions agree with TRBD1. Germline lookup yields CDR1 MGHRA and CDR2 YSYEKL. V was pared by 2 bases and J by 6 bases, with 8 bases of the junction left unmatched. The CDR3 loop spans 15 amino acids. As DNA, the CDR3 is TGCGCCAGCAGCCAAAAGACAGGGGAAGGTCATGGCTACACCTTC. This translates into CASSQKTGEGHGYTF.

CDR3 coding DNA: TGTGCCAGCAGTTTACTCGAGACCAAAGGGGAGCAGTACTTC. Residues: CASSLLETKGEQYF. The chain links TRBV27 to TRBJ2-4; D may match TRBD1 or TRBD2 (5 bases each). CDR3 length equals 14 residues. V was trimmed by 2 bases and J by 13 bases, leaving 18 bases between them. The germline V gene encodes CDR1 MNHEY and CDR2 SMNVEV (reference sequence).

This chain uses TRBV27 with TRBJ2-5; 10 nucleotides agree with TRBD1. CDR3 size: 16 residues. Trimming removed 2 bases from V and 11 bases from J; junction bases left unmatched: 14. CDR1 and CDR2 (germline): MNHEY, SMNVEV (reference sequence). The DNA for the CDR3 is TGTGCCAGCAGTTTACGGAGGACAGGGGGTCGGAATGAGCAGTACTTC. Amino acids: CASSLRRTGGRNEQYF.

This chain joins TRBV12-3 or TRBV12-4 and TRBJ2-1; 8 bases agree with TRBD2. V shed 4 bases and J 7 bases; nucleotides not matched to a gene: 9. The CDR3 has 15 amino acids. DNA for the CDR3: TGTGCCAGCAGTTGGCTAGCGGGCCCTAGTAATGAGCAGTTCTTC. This sequence encodes CASSWLAGPSNEQFF.

The chain has TRBV2 and TRBJ2-5; no reliable D call. V lost 5 bases and J 4 bases, leaving 14 bases between the germline ends. The CDR3 is 14 amino acids. Germline assignment: CDR1 SNHLY and CDR2 FYNNEI. CDR3 nucleotide sequence: TGTGCCAGCAGTTCTGAGTCGGTGGGAGAGACCCAGTACTTC. Translation gives CASSSESVGETQYF.

This clonotype showed up just once. The chain recombines TRBV6-2 or TRBV6-3 with TRBJ1-2; 7 positions match TRBD1. The trim removed 11 bases at V and 1 base at J, leaving 4 bases unmatched. Germline CDR1 MNHEY, CDR2 SVGEGT. The CDR3 consists of 12 residues. The chain's CDR3 is CAVHRGNYGYTF. The CDR3, as DNA: TGTGCCGTCCACAGGGGTAACTATGGCTACACCTTC.

This clonotype was seen a handful of times. This rearrangement joins TRBV6-5 to TRBJ2-1; 9 nucleotides agree with TRBD2. V shed 2 bases and J 7 bases; nucleotides not matched to a gene: 15. The germline gives CDR1 MNHEY, CDR2 SVGAGI. This CDR3 spans 18 amino acids. This chain's CDR3 is CASSYAGGASGERNEQFF. Here the CDR3 DNA reads TGTGCCAGCAGTTACGCTGGGGGGGCTAGCGGGGAAAGGAATGAGCAGTTCTTC.

The genes are TRBV4-3 and TRBJ2-5, with TRBD1 identical over 10 bases. Looked up from germline, CDR1 is LGHNA and CDR2 is YSLEER. Trimming removed 1 base from V and 5 bases from J; junction bases left unmatched: 7. The CDR3 has 16 residues. The CDR3 loop is CASSQAWTGGMETQYF. The CDR3 nucleotides read TGCGCCAGCAGCCAAGCATGGACAGGGGGGATGGAGACCCAGTACTTC.

This chain links TRBV5-6 with TRBJ1-6; 7 nucleotides match TRBD1. CDR3 size: 16 residues. Germline values: CDR1 SGHDT, CDR2 YYEEEE. The V segment lost 3 bases and the J segment 6 bases; nucleotides outside the gene matches: 9. The CDR3 protein is CASSSLDRLPNSPLHF. The CDR3 region has the DNA TGTGCCAGCAGCTCCCTGGACAGGTTACCTAATTCACCCCTCCACTTT.

The chain uses TRBV6-6 and TRBJ2-7, with D hard to call. Trimming cost V 2 bases and J 6 bases, with 8 bases left between them. Germline CDR1 reads MNHNY; CDR2 reads SVGAGI (reference sequence). The CDR3 consists of 12 residues. This CDR3 reads CASSYRSGEQYF. The CDR3, as DNA: TGTGCCAGCAGTTACCGGTCTGGCGAGCAGTACTTC.

The V call is TRBV7-9, the J call TRBJ1-2; D is ambiguous. V was pared by 2 bases and J by 4 bases, with 14 bases between. The germline gives CDR1 SEHNR, CDR2 FQNEAQ (reference sequence). This CDR3 has 15 amino acids. The CDR3 sequence: CASSLRANKGYGYTF. DNA of the CDR3: TGTGCCAGCAGCTTACGTGCAAATAAAGGCTATGGCTACACCTTC.